This T cell receptor (beta chain) was identified in a study of cytomegalovirus exposure and HLA in healthy donors. Whole-study results and caveats: Cytomegalovirus-associated status was assigned to about 180 TCR beta chains. While the bulk of TCR sequences proved rare, some public TCRs turned up in many donors. Testing in vitro showed a few CMV-associated chains specific for CMV antigens. High sensitivity and specificity were reportedly achieved when the classifier diagnosed cytomegalovirus status.

A note on this clone: As yet, its antigen is unknown.

Produced via immunoSEQ multiplex PCR; TCRdb's table is partial and in-frame only. The sample has 220,000 or so clones, about 89% seen once. Germline V gives CDR1 MDHEN, CDR2 SYDVKM. The CDR3 consists of 16 residues. With V trimmed by 5 bases and J by 0 bases, 5 bases remained unmatched. Sequencing was performed on PBMCs. The receptor was isolated from a woman in her late teens or twenties in good health and CMV-seronegative. The chain links TRBV28 to TRBJ2-3; TRBD1 agrees at 10 bases. Written as DNA, the CDR3 is TGTGCCAGCAGTACGACAGGGGGCCATAGCACAGATACGCAGTATTTT. Translation gives CASSTTGGHSTDTQYF.